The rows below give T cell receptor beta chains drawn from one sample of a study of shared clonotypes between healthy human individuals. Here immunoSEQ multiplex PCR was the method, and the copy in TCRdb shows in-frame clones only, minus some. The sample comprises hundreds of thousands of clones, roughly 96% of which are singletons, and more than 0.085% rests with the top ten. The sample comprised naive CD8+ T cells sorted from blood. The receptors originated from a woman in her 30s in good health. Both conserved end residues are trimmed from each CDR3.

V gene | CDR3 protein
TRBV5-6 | ASSLGRTNEKLF
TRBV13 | ASSETDRAYEQY
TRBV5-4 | ASSPTGGQPQH
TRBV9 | ASSVGAGTEAF
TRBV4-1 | ASSHGQTNQPQH
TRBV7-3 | ASSLESEETQY
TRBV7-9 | ASSLPKQGANTGELF
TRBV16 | ASSQSVNTEAF
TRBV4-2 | ASSQEIPGKTEAF
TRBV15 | ATSTPTGGPTHEQY
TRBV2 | ASSGFAGQGWYEQY
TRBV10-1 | ASSDGPYEQY
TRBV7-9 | ASSLAGVGETQY
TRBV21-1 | ASRGTHPYEQY
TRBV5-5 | ASSFQMNNEQF
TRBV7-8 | ASGRSTYNEQF
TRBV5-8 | ASSPPEQGFTGELF
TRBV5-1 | ASSTHIAGRGTGELF
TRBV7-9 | ASSLPMAYEQY
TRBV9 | ASGGSGTSSLPF
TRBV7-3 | ASSLAGEHGYT
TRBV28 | ASISLSSYNEQF
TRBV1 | TSSQVFSFDEQY
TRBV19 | ASRLSGALGGYEQY
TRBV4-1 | ASSHDLAGGLETQY
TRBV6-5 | ASRDPGSEAF
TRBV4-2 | ASSQDGRAGVSEEQF
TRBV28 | ASSFEKNTEAF
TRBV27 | ASSFGRGDHEQY
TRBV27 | ASSLGRESREQY
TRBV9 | ASSEGLGPDTQY
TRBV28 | ASSLVVPSGTDTQY
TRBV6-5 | ASTWTGEGTGELF
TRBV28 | ASSLGGEQF
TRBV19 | ASTIVRGSYNEQF
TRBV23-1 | ASSQTRTGNPYEQY
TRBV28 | ASSSPLASRPYEQY
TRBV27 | ASGLAGTGGELF
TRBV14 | ASSQDRRGTNEQF